This TCR beta chain was profiled in a study of beta chain features in type 1 diabetes. On the study more broadly: Examined across all samples were about 110 million sorted cells.

General study findings and limits: Shortening of TCRB CDR3s, moderate but significant, appeared in all four CD4+ subsets of Type 1 diabetes patients. VDJ junctions sequenced from type 1 diabetes patients showed fewer insertions and more deletions.

Naive, central memory, regulatory and stem cell-like memory cells within the CD4+ compartment were sorted using CD45RO/CCR7/CD25/CD127/CD95/CD27. Germline V gene data show CDR1 as MNHEY and CDR2 as SVGAGI. The CDR3 is 15 amino acids. The V gene lost 5 bases and the J gene lost 2 bases, with 13 bases spanning the gap. A note on this clone: Antigen specificity is unknown.

Investigators reverse transcribed all isolated RNA, so they sequenced expressed TCRB transcripts. Samples of naive, central memory and regulatory T cells yielded a mean of about 3.4 million reads. Generated by immunoSEQ multiplex PCR, the TCRdb table keeps only in-frame clones and is missing some. In the table there are 40,000 to 50,000 clones, 66% of which are singletons. The chain recombines TRBV6-5 with TRBJ1-3; TRBD1 is a possible D gene (5 bases). The sample was Tregs from blood. This TCR was recovered from a man aged 25-45 years with type 1 diabetes. Some clones in this sample may be carry-over from other donors' samples. CDR3 in amino acids: CASSDYRGAGNTIYF. CDR3 in DNA: TGTGCCAGCAGTGACTATCGGGGGGCTGGAAACACCATATATTTT.